These T cell receptor beta chains were read from a single sample in a study of CD8 T cells in Susac syndrome. Via MiXCR, TCRdb re-called the immunoSEQ multiplex PCR reads, giving one row per CDR3 protein. Here the sample spans around 300,000 distinct CDR3 sequences, 92% being singletons. The sequenced material came from CD4+ T cells from PBMCs. All receptors derive from a human donor with multiple sclerosis. The CDR3 runs from the conserved cysteine through the conserved F or W. D genes are given only for firm matches. Clone size is not always given. Where it is, it says once, few, many or a class for expanded clones.

abundance: .; j_gene: TRBJ1-1; v_gene: TRBV20-1; d_gene: .; CDR3aa: CSASRILKRSTEAFF; CDR3nt: TGCAGTGCTAGTAGGATCCTGAAGAGGAGCACTGAAGCTTTCTTT
abundance: .; j_gene: TRBJ1-2; v_gene: TRBV7-2; d_gene: .; CDR3aa: CASSARTDRLGGYTF; CDR3nt: TGTGCCAGCAGCGCCCGAACCGACAGACTGGGTGGCTACACCTTC
abundance: .; j_gene: TRBJ2-3; v_gene: TRBV20-1; d_gene: TRBD2; CDR3aa: CSATTPGLTDTQYF; CDR3nt: TGCAGTGCTACTACACCGGGACTAACAGATACGCAGTATTTT
abundance: few; j_gene: TRBJ2-7; v_gene: TRBV6-5; d_gene: TRBD2; CDR3aa: CASNLAGGPYEQYF; CDR3nt: TGTGCCAGCAATCTAGCGGGAGGACCCTACGAGCAGTACTTC
abundance: .; j_gene: TRBJ2-7; v_gene: TRBV6-5; d_gene: TRBD2; CDR3aa: CATRGDSYEQYF; CDR3nt: TGTGCCACCCGGGGGGATTCCTACGAGCAGTACTTC
abundance: .; j_gene: TRBJ2-1; v_gene: TRBV29-1; d_gene: .; CDR3aa: CSVEDGRQRYNEQFF; CDR3nt: TGCAGCGTTGAAGATGGGAGACAGAGGTACAATGAGCAGTTCTTC
abundance: .; j_gene: TRBJ1-1; v_gene: TRBV14; d_gene: .; CDR3aa: CASAEGLNTEAFF; CDR3nt: TGTGCCAGCGCGGAGGGATTGAACACTGAAGCTTTCTTT
abundance: .; j_gene: TRBJ1-1; v_gene: TRBV24-1; d_gene: .; CDR3aa: CATRAGVLDTEAFF; CDR3nt: TGTGCCACCAGAGCAGGGGTTCTTGACACTGAAGCTTTCTTT
abundance: .; j_gene: TRBJ2-5; v_gene: TRBV14; d_gene: TRBD2; CDR3aa: CASSPWEGIETQYF; CDR3nt: TGTGCCAGCAGCCCGTGGGAGGGAATAGAGACCCAGTACTTC
abundance: .; j_gene: TRBJ2-2; v_gene: TRBV15; d_gene: TRBD1; CDR3aa: CATSSVDRGRRELFF; CDR3nt: TGTGCCACCAGCAGCGTGGACAGGGGGCGGCGGGAGCTGTTTTTT
abundance: .; j_gene: TRBJ2-2; v_gene: TRBV7-2; d_gene: .; CDR3aa: CASSNYLAGELFF; CDR3nt: TGTGCCAGCAGTAACTACCTAGCCGGGGAGCTGTTTTTT
abundance: .; j_gene: TRBJ2-2; v_gene: TRBV19; d_gene: TRBD2; CDR3aa: CASSWRGDTGELFF; CDR3nt: TGTGCCAGTAGTTGGCGGGGGGACACCGGGGAGCTGTTTTTT
abundance: .; j_gene: TRBJ2-7; v_gene: TRBV9; d_gene: .; CDR3aa: CASSVSGSLREQYF; CDR3nt: TGTGCCAGCAGCGTTTCGGGCAGCCTGAGAGAGCAGTACTTC
abundance: .; j_gene: TRBJ2-3; v_gene: TRBV29-1; d_gene: TRBD1; CDR3aa: CSVPNGGGPGGADTQYF; CDR3nt: TGCAGCGTCCCTAACGGAGGTGGGCCAGGGGGAGCAGATACGCAGTATTTT
abundance: .; j_gene: TRBJ2-7; v_gene: TRBV12-5; d_gene: TRBD2; CDR3aa: CASGEREGLEQYF; CDR3nt: TGTGCTAGTGGGGAGCGGGAGGGCCTCGAGCAGTACTTC
abundance: .; j_gene: TRBJ2-1; v_gene: TRBV7-2; d_gene: .; CDR3aa: CASSLNRAGEQFF; CDR3nt: TGTGCCAGCAGCTTAAACAGGGCCGGGGAGCAGTTCTTC
abundance: .; j_gene: TRBJ2-3; v_gene: TRBV20-1; d_gene: TRBD2; CDR3aa: CSAWGRGSGRVDTQYF; CDR3nt: TGCAGTGCCTGGGGTAGGGGTAGCGGGAGGGTAGATACGCAGTATTTT
abundance: .; j_gene: TRBJ1-1; v_gene: TRBV29-1; d_gene: .; CDR3aa: CSVWGYRSPGAFF; CDR3nt: TGCAGCGTCTGGGGGTATCGGTCGCCTGGGGCTTTCTTT
abundance: .; j_gene: TRBJ2-2; v_gene: TRBV7-6; d_gene: .; CDR3aa: CASRGVSGYGELFF; CDR3nt: TGTGCCAGCAGGGGGGTTTCGGGTTACGGGGAGCTGTTTTTT